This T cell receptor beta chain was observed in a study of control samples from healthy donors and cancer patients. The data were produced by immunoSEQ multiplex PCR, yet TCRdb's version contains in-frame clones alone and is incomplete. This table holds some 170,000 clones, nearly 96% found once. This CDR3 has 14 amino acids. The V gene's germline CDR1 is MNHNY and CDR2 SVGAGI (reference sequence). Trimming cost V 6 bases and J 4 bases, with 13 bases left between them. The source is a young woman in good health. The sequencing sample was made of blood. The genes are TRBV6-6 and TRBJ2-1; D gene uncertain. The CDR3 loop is CASRGPPKYNEQFF. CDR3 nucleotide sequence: TGTGCCAGCAGAGGGCCGCCGAAGTACAATGAGCAGTTCTTC.